The rows below give T cell receptor beta chains drawn from one sample of a study of blood T cell repertoires in COVID-19. This table comes from immunoSEQ multiplex PCR, and its TCRdb copy is limited to in-frame clones, with some not included. This table holds around 67,000 clones, 65% to 85% found once. The sample taken for sequencing was peripheral blood. The receptors were gathered from a man between 45 and 60 years old with active COVID-19. Both conserved end residues are trimmed from each CDR3.

TRBV18,ASSPQGGSGANVLT
TRBV24-1,ATSDSPTSGSGNEQF
TRBV7-2,ASSPAPLAAGDTQY
TRBV7-9,AIQGSGGLQETQY
TRBV5-1,ASSVDSSYNSPLH
TRBV29-1,SVDVSTDTQY
TRBV7-3,ASSLTSEGSYNEQF
TRBV7-9,ASSLGGAEGRTDTQY
TRBV23-1,ASSQSRSREKLF
TRBV6-1,ASSEASGVARLYGYT
TRBV25-1,ASTSSYEQY
TRBV20-1,SASIAGVAKNIQY
TRBV19,ASSPPNPGYT
TRBV5-8,ASSGRQGRKNQPQH
TRBV20-1,SASIRRDSGYNEQF
TRBV9,ASSVVLAPSYEQY
TRBV11-3,ASSLGQGTGEAF
TRBV6-1,ASSESNSIYGYT
TRBV29-1,SVLEQAEISYEQY
TRBV11-2,ASRPTGKGEQY
TRBV19,ATQGLAGGDNEQF
TRBV6-5,ASSRGETDTQY
TRBV14,ASRGQVYSPLH
TRBV5-1,ASSLTGGNNQPQH
TRBV28,ASSPPGQGIEQY
TRBV20-1,SARDRGEQY
TRBV11-3,ASSLGGPIGELF
TRBV2,ASSDDFQGRTGVSSDTQY
TRBV18,ASSPGQATYGYT
TRBV5-8,ASSLSGPGV
TRBV6-5,ASSYGQRRGNEQF
TRBV12-3/TRBV12-4,ASSPPGTDTQY
TRBV14,ASSQGYGLAAEQF
TRBV14,ASSQDWGHIRSGNTIY
TRBV28,ASSLRGNNQPQH
TRBV5-4,ALGASGNTGELF
TRBV19,ASRLTGGSSYNEQF
TRBV19,ASSITPSGVWETQY
TRBV5-1,ASSHDRGLDEQY
TRBV2,ASSLARDFEQY
TRBV28,ASRGANTGELF
TRBV6-4,ASSPTRSGEQF
TRBV6-5,ASAGQEAYEQY
TRBV29-1,SVGGVTGRVDEQF
TRBV11-1,ASRTGGLLTGELF
TRBV9,ASSARQLATYGYT
TRBV15,ATTTPAGGSEKLF
TRBV5-4,ASSQDRMRQY
TRBV7-2,ASSLAAGRLETQY
TRBV6-6,ASSYSMANQETQY
TRBV6-5,ASVDYTDTQY
TRBV6-6,ASSNQGYSYEQY
TRBV6-2/TRBV6-3,ASSARLAGALQETQY
TRBV27,ASTPWAFSTDTQY
TRBV5-6,ASGKSGSRETQY
TRBV4-1,ASSQRTSGRILETQY